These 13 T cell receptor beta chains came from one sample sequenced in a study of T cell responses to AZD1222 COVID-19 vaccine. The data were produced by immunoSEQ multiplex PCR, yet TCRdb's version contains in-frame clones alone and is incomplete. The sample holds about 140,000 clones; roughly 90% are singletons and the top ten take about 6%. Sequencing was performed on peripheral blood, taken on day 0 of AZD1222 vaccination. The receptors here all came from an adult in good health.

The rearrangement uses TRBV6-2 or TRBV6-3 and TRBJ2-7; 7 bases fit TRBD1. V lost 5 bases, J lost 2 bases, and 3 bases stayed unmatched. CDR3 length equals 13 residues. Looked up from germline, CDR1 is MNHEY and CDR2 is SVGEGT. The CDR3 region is CASSRDRAYEQYF. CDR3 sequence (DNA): TGTGCCAGCAGTCGTGACAGGGCCTACGAGCAGTACTTC.

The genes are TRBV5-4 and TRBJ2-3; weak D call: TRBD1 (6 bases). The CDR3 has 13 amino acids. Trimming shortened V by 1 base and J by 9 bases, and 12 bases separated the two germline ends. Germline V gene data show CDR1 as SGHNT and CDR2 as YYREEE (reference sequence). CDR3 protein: CASSLTTTGTQYF. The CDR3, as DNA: TGTGCCAGCAGCTTGACAACGACAGGCACGCAGTATTTT.

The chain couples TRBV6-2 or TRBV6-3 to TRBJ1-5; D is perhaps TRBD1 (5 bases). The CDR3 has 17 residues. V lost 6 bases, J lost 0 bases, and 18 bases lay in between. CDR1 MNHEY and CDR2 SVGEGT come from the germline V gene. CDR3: CASSREARTYSNQPQHF. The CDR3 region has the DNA TGTGCCAGCAGCAGGGAGGCGAGGACCTATAGCAATCAGCCCCAGCATTTT.

The CDR3 nucleotides are TGTGCCAGCAGCGTAGGAGTGGAGACCCTGGATGGCTACACCTTC. Its protein is CASSVGVETLDGYTF. The genes are TRBV9 and TRBJ1-2; D is ambiguous. V lost 0 bases, J lost 6 bases, and 15 bases lay in between. The CDR3 covers 15 residues. Germline assignment: CDR1 SGDLS and CDR2 YYNGEE.

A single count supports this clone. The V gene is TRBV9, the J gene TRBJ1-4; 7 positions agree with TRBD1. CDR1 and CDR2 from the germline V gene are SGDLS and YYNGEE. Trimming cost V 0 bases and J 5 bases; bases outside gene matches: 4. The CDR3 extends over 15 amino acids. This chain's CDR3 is CASSVGGGKNEKLFF. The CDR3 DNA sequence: TGTGCCAGCAGCGTAGGAGGGGGCAAGAATGAAAAACTGTTTTTT.

The CDR3 here is CASSLGLVSNEQFF. Written as DNA, the CDR3 is TGTGCCAGCAGCTTAGGACTAGTAAGTAATGAGCAGTTCTTC. The rearrangement joins TRBV7-2 to TRBJ2-1, with a tentative D call TRBD2 (6 bases). Trimming shortened V by 1 base and J by 7 bases, and 11 bases separated the two germline ends. CDR1 and CDR2 (germline): SGHTA, FQGNSA. The CDR3 contains 14 residues.

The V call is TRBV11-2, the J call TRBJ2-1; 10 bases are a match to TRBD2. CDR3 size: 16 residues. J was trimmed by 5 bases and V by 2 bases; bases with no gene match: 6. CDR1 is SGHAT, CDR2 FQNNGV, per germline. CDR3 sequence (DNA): TGTGCCAGCAGCTTAACACTAGCGGGACCTCACAATGAGCAGTTCTTC. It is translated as CASSLTLAGPHNEQFF. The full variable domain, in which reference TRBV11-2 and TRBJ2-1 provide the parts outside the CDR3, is EAGVAQSPRYKIIEKRQSVAFWCNPISGHATLYWYQQILGQGPKLLIQFQNNGVVDDSQLPKDRFSAERLKGVDSTLKIQPAKLEDSAVYLCASSLTLAGPHNEQFFGPGTRLTVL.

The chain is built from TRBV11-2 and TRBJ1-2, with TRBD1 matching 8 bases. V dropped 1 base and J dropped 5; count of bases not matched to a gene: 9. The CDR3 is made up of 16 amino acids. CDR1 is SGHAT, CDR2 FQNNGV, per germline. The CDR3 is CASSLGQGAQEYGYTF. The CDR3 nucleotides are TGTGCCAGCAGCTTAGGGCAGGGGGCCCAGGAATATGGCTACACCTTC.

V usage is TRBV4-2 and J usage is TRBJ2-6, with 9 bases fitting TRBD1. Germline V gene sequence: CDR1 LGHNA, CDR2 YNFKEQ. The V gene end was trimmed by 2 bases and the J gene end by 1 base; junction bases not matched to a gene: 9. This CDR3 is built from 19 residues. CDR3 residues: CASSQRRGQGISGANVLTF. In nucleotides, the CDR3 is TGTGCCAGCAGCCAACGGCGGGGACAGGGAATTTCTGGGGCCAACGTCCTGACTTTC.

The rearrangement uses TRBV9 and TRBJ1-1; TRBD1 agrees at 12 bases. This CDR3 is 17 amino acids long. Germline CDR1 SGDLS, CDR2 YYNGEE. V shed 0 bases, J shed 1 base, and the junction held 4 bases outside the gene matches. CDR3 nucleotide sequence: TGTGCCAGCAGCGTAGGAGGGACAGGGGGCGAGAACACTGAAGCTTTCTTT. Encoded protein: CASSVGGTGGENTEAFF.

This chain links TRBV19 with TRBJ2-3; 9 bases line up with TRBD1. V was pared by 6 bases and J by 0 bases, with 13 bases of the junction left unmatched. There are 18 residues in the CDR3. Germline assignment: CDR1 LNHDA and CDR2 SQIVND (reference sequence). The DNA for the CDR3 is TGTGCCAGTAGCTTACGTGGACAGGGGTCTTCTAGCACAGATACGCAGTATTTT. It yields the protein CASSLRGQGSSSTDTQYF.

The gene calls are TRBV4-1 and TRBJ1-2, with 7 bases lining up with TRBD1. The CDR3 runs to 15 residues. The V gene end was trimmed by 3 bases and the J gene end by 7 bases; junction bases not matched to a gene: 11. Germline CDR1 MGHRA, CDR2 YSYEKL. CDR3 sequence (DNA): TGCGCCAGCAGCCACGAAGGACAGGAACTATTTGGCTACACCTTC. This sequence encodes CASSHEGQELFGYTF.

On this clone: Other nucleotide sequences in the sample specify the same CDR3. In DNA form, the CDR3 reads TGTGCCAGCAGTTTGGGGGGGCCCCTCCACTTT. It translates to CASSLGGPLHF. The chain links TRBV28 to TRBJ1-6; perhaps TRBD1 as D (5 bases). Trimming took off 3 bases at V and 13 bases at J, with 7 bases between the two ends. From germline, CDR1 is MDHEN and CDR2 SYDVKM. The CDR3 covers 11 residues.